This record covers a single T cell receptor (beta chain). Its target is unknown. The data derive from a study of neoadjuvant anti-PD-1 for oral cavity cancer. Study-wide points: Treg/Th17 ratio rose with pretreatment blood and fell with post-treatment tumor TCRbeta clonality.

The CDR3 has 14 amino acids. Germline-derived CDR1 and CDR2 are MDHEN and SYDVKM. V lost 1 base to trimming and J lost 2 bases, with 8 bases between them. Blood libraries mostly used around 0.45 ug genomic DNA, six replicates each. Measured with immunoSEQ multiplex PCR; TCRdb has only the in-frame clones, and not every one. This sample carries around 16,000 clones, approximately 79% of them seen once, and the ten largest clones take under 3%. The chain has TRBV28 and TRBJ1-2, with a weak D call TRBD1 (5 bases). This specimen consisted of PBMCs, obtained before nivolumab (anti-PD-1) treatment. The source of this sequence is a person between 40 and 85 years old with oral cavity squamous cell carcinoma. This CDR3 reads CASSLSGGNYGYTF. Here the CDR3 DNA reads TGTGCCAGCAGTTTATCGGGGGGAAACTATGGCTACACCTTC.